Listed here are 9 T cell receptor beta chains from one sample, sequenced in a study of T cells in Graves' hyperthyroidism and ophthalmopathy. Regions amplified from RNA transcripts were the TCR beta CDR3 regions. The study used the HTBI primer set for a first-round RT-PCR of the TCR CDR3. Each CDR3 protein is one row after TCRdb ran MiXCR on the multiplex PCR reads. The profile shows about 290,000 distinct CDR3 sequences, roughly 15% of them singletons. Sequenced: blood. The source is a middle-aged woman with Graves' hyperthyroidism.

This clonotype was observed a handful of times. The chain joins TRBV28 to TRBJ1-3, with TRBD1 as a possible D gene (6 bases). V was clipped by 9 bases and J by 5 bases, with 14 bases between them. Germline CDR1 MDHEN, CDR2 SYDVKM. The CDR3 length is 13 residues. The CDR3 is CASTGRFRNTIYF. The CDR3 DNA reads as TGTGCCAGTACAGGGCGATTTAGAAACACCATATATTTT.

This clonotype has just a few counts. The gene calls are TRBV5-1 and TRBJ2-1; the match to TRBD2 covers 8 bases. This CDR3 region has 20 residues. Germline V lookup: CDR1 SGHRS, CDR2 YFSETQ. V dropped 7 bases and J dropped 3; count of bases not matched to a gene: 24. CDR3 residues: CASASPRAGGLGSSYNEQFF. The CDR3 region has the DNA TGCGCCAGCGCCTCCCCCAGGGCGGGAGGATTGGGTTCCAGCTACAATGAGCAGTTCTTC.

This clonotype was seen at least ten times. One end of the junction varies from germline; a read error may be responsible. Here the CDR3 DNA reads TGTGCCAGCAGTTTAGGGGGTTCTAGCACAGATACGCAGTATTTT. Translation: CASSLGGSSTDTQYF. The V and J genes are TRBV5-1 and TRBJ2-3; TRBD1 might be the D (6 bases). Germline V gives CDR1 SGHRS, CDR2 YFSETQ. The CDR3 is 15 amino acids.

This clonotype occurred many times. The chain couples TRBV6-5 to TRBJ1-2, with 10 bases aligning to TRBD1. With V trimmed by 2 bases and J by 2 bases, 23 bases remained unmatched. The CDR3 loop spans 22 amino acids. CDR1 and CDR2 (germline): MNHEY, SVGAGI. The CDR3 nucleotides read TGTGCCAGCAGTTACGAGTTCCGTGGCGTAGCGCTTGACAGGGGGCAAAACTATGGCTACACCTTC. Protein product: CASSYEFRGVALDRGQNYGYTF.

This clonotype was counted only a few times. The CDR3 DNA follows: TGCGCCAGCAGCTTGGCCCCGAATTACGCGCTCACAGATACGCAGTATTTT. It is translated as CASSLAPNYALTDTQYF. The chain joins TRBV5-1 to TRBJ2-3; no clear D gene. The CDR3 extends over 17 amino acids. Trimming left V 0 bases short and J 2 bases short, with 16 bases between. Germline V gives CDR1 SGHRS, CDR2 YFSETQ.

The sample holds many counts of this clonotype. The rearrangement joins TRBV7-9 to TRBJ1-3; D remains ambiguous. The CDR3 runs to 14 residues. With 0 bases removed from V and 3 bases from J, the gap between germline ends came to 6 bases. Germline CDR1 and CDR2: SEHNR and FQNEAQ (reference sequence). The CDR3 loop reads CASSLARFGNTIYF. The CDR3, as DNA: TGTGCCAGCAGCTTAGCCCGATTTGGAAACACCATATATTTT. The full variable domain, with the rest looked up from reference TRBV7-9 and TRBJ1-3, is DTGVSQNPRHKITKRGQNVTFRCDPISEHNRLYWYRQTLGQGPEFLTYFQNEAQLEKSRLLSDRFSAERPKGSFSTLEIQRTEQGDSAMYLCASSLARFGNTIYFGEGSWLTVV.

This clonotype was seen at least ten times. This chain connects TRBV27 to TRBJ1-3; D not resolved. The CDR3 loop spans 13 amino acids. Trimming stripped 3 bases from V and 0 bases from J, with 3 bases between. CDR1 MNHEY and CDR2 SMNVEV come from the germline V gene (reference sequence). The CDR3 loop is CASSFDSGNTIYF. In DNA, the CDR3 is TGTGCCAGCAGTTTCGACTCTGGAAACACCATATATTTT.

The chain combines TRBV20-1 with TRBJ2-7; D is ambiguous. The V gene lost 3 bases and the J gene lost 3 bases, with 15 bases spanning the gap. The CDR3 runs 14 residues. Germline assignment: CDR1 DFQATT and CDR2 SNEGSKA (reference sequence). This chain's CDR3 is CSASELLLDYEQYF. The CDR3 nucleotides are TGCAGTGCTAGTGAGCTCCTATTAGACTACGAGCAGTACTTC.

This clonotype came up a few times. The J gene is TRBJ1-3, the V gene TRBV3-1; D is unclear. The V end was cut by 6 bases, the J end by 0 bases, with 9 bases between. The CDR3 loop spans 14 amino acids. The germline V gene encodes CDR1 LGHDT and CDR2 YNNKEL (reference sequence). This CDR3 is CASSLHISGNTIYF. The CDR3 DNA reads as TGTGCCAGCAGTCTACACATCTCTGGAAACACCATATATTTT.